A selection of T cell receptor beta chains follows, all from one sample in a study of Ad26.COV2.S vaccination and SARS-CoV-2 variants. The assay was immunoSEQ multiplex PCR, and TCRdb's table has in-frame clones only and misses some. The sample holds 360,000 or so clones, roughly 90% seen once. The sample in question was peripheral blood, obtained in a trial of Ad26.COV2.S vaccine versus placebo. The receptors come from a person between 18 and 65 years old who received the Ad26.COV2.S COVID-19 vaccine or a placebo. Each CDR3 is given with its conserved first and last residue. Fields, in order: V gene, D gene, clone size, J gene, CDR3 protein, CDR3 DNA. A D gene is named only where the DNA matches it firmly. A clone size is listed for some rows: how often the clone was seen (once, few, many), or a class if it is expanded.

TRBV5-4	NA	NA	TRBJ2-2	CASSLGGRFTGELFF	TGTGCCAGCAGCTTGGGGGGGAGGTTTACCGGGGAGCTGTTTTTT
TRBV6-5	TRBD1	NA	TRBJ1-3	CASSYDRGFGNTIYF	TGTGCCAGCAGTTACGACAGGGGATTCGGAAACACCATATATTTT
TRBV2	NA	NA	TRBJ2-3	CASSLAGTDTQYF	TGTGCCAGCAGCCTAGCAGGCACAGATACGCAGTATTTT
TRBV24-1	TRBD1	NA	TRBJ2-7	CATSGTGGYEQYF	TGTGCCACCAGCGGGACAGGGGGCTACGAGCAGTACTTC
TRBV7-3	NA	NA	TRBJ2-2	CASSLRRTGELFF	TGTGCCAGCAGCTTACGTCGCACCGGGGAGCTGTTTTTT
TRBV28	NA	NA	TRBJ1-4	CASSRPNEKLFF	TGTGCCAGCAGTCGTCCTAATGAAAAACTGTTTTTT
TRBV15	NA	NA	TRBJ1-5	CATGGGGQPQHF	TGTGCCACCGGCGGGGGCGGTCAGCCCCAGCATTTT
TRBV7-2	NA	NA	TRBJ2-5	CASSLDGRGETQYF	TGTGCCAGCAGCTTAGATGGCAGGGGAGAGACCCAGTACTTC
TRBV28	NA	NA	TRBJ2-4	CATRDSTINIQYF	TGTGCCACCCGGGACTCGACGATAAACATTCAGTACTTC
TRBV2	NA	NA	TRBJ2-5	CASSEGVAQLNQETQYF	TGTGCCAGCAGTGAAGGGGTCGCCCAACTAAACCAAGAGACCCAGTACTTC
TRBV6-6	NA	NA	TRBJ1-5	CASSYRNQPQHF	TGTGCCAGCAGTTACCGAAACCAGCCCCAGCATTTT
TRBV5-1	NA	once	TRBJ1-2	CASSPPGGGYTF	TGCGCCAGCAGCCCACCGGGGGGTGGCTACACCTTC
TRBV11-2	TRBD2	NA	TRBJ2-5	CASSAGLAVETQYF	TGTGCCAGCAGCGCCGGACTAGCAGTAGAGACCCAGTACTTC
TRBV30	TRBD2	NA	TRBJ2-1	CAWSVRWGRLAGGRFYNEQFF	TGTGCCTGGAGTGTACGTTGGGGACGACTAGCGGGAGGACGATTTTACAATGAGCAGTTCTTC
TRBV30	NA	once	TRBJ2-7	CACRDEGHEQYF	TGTGCCTGCCGCGATGAGGGGCACGAGCAGTACTTC
TRBV12-3/TRBV12-4	NA	NA	TRBJ2-3	CASSPAGPDTQYF	TGTGCCAGCAGTCCCGCTGGGCCAGATACGCAGTATTTT
TRBV4-1	NA	few	TRBJ2-3	CASSHPLTDTQYF	TGCGCCAGCAGCCACCCCCTGACAGATACGCAGTATTTT
TRBV3-1/TRBV3-2	TRBD1	NA	TRBJ1-1	CASSQRGGGSGTEAFF	TGTGCCAGCAGCCAAAGAGGGGGCGGCTCTGGCACTGAAGCTTTCTTT
TRBV2	TRBD2	NA	TRBJ2-2	CASRPGLANTGELFF	TGTGCCAGCAGACCGGGACTAGCAAACACCGGGGAGCTGTTTTTT
TRBV10-2	TRBD2	NA	TRBJ2-1	CASERDPSNEQFF	TGCGCCAGCGAGCGGGATCCCTCCAATGAGCAGTTCTTC